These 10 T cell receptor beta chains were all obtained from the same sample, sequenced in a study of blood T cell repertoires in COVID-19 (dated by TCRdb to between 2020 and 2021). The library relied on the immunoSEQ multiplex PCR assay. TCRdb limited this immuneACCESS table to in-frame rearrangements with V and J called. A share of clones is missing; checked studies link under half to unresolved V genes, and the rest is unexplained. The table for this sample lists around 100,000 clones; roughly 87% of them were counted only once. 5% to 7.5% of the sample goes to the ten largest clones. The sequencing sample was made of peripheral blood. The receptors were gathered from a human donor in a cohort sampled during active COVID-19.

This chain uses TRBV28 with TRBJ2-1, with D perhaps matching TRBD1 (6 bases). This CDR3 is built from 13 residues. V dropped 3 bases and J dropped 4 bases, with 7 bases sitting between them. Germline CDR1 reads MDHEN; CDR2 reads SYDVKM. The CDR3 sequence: CASSLDRYNEQFF. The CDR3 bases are TGTGCCAGCAGTTTGGACAGATACAATGAGCAGTTCTTC.

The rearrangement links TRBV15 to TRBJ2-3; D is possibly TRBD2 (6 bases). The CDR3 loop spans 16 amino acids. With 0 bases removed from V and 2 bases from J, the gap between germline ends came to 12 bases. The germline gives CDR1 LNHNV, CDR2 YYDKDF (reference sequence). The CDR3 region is CATSRDHGRDTDTQYF. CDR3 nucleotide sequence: TGTGCCACCAGCAGAGATCATGGGCGGGACACAGATACGCAGTATTTT.

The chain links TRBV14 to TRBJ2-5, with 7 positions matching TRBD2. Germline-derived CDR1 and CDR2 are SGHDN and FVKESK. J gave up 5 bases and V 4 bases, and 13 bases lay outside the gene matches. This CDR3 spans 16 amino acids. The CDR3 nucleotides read TGTGCCAGCAGCCTCCCGCGGGGGAAAGCTAGCGAGACCCAGTACTTC. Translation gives CASSLPRGKASETQYF.

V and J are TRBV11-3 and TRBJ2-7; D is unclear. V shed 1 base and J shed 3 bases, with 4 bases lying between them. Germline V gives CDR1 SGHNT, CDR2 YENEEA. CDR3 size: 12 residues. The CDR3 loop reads CASSLAGYEQYF. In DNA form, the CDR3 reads TGTGCCAGCAGCTTAGCGGGCTACGAGCAGTACTTC.

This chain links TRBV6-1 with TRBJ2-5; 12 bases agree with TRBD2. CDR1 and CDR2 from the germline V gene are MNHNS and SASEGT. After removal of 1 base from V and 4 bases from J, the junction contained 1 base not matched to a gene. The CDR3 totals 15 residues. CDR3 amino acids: CASSEGLAGAETQYF. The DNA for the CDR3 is TGTGCCAGCAGTGAAGGACTAGCGGGAGCAGAGACCCAGTACTTC.

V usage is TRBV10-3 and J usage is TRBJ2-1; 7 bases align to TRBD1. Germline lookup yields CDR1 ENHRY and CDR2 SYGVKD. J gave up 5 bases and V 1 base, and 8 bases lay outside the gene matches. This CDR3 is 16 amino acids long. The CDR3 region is CAISELWSGTDNEQFF. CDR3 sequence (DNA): TGTGCCATCAGTGAGTTGTGGTCCGGGACAGACAATGAGCAGTTCTTC.

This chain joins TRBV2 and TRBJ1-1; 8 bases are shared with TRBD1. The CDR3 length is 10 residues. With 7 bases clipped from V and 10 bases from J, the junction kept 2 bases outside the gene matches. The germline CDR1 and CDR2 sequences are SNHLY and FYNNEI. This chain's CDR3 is CASKQGGAFF. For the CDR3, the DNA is TGTGCCAGCAAACAGGGGGGAGCTTTCTTT.

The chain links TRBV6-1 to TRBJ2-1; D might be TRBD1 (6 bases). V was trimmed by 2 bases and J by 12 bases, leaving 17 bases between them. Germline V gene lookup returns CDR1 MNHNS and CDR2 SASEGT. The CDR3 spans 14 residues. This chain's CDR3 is CASSETGHRAGQFF. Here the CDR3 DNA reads TGTGCCAGCAGTGAAACCGGCCACAGGGCCGGGCAGTTCTTC.

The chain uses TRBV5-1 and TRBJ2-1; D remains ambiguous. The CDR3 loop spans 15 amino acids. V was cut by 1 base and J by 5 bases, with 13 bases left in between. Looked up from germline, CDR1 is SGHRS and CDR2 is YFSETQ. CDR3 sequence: CASSLIVGEDNEQFF. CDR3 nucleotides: TGCGCCAGCAGCTTGATAGTAGGTGAGGACAATGAGCAGTTCTTC.

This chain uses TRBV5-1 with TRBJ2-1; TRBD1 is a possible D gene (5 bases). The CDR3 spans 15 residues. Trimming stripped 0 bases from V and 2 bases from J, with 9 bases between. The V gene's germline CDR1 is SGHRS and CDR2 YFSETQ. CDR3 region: CASSLEGRAYNEQFF. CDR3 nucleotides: TGCGCCAGCAGCTTGGAGGGCAGGGCCTACAATGAGCAGTTCTTC.